Presented here are 8 T cell receptor beta chains from one specimen sequenced in a study of T cells in women clearing cervical HPV infection. Here immunoSEQ multiplex PCR was the method, and the copy in TCRdb shows in-frame clones only, minus some. Its clone listing holds about 32,000 clones. Input material: blood buffy coat. The receptors were sampled from a woman between 18 and 70 years old with a cervical HPV16 infection that either progressed to CIN3+ or cleared (not recorded which).

The CDR3 bases that were read are TGTGCCAGCAGCCAGGACAGGGGCTCCCCGAAT. As protein: CASSQDRGSPN. Given in full, the CDR3 is CASSQDRGSPNAFF. This chain links TRBV7-9 with TRBJ1-1; 9 nucleotides agree with TRBD1. Read data end 3 residues before the CDR3 end; the end is taken from the germline J gene. Germline V gives CDR1 SEHNR, CDR2 FQNEAQ (reference sequence). The CDR3 runs to 14 residues. Filled out from reference TRBV7-9 and TRBJ1-1, the complete variable domain reads DTGVSQNPRHKITKRGQNVTFRCDPISEHNRLYWYRQTLGQGPEFLTYFQNEAQLEKSRLLSDRFSAERPKGSFSTLEIQRTEQGDSAMYLCASSQDRGSPNAFFGQGTRLTVV.

Frequency places this clone as medium-sized. The CDR3 end lies 3 residues beyond the end of the read and is filled in from the germline J gene. The V call is TRBV19, the J call TRBJ2-2; D remains unclear. The germline V gene has CDR1 LNHDA and CDR2 SQIVND (reference sequence). The CDR3 sequence is 14 residues long. Deletions cut 4 bases from V and 7 bases from J, with 13 bases between. The part of the CDR3 DNA that was read is TGTGCCAGTAGTACGATGAGCTCGATCGGGGAG. Amino acids: CASSTMSSIGE. The full CDR3 sequence reads CASSTMSSIGELFF. Complete variable domain (other parts from reference TRBV19 and TRBJ2-2): DGGITQSPKYLFRKEGQNVTLSCEQNLNHDAMYWYRQDPGQGLRLIYYSQIVNDFQKGDIAEGYSVSREKKESFPLTVTSAQKNPTAFYLCASSTMSSIGELFFGEGSRLTVL.

A note on this clone: The sequence runs out 3 residues before the end of the CDR3; the remainder is reconstructed from the germline J gene. The V call is TRBV11-3, the J call TRBJ2-5, with no clear D. The CDR3 sequence is 12 residues long. The germline CDR1 and CDR2 sequences are SGHNT and YENEEA. The V gene lost 4 bases and the J gene lost 5 bases, with 8 bases spanning the gap. The DNA read from the CDR3 is TGTGCCAGCAGCTCCGAAGGGGAGACC. Encoded protein: CASSSEGET. The CDR3 reads in full as CASSSEGETQYF. The variable domain in full, completed from reference TRBV11-3 and TRBJ2-5, reads EAGVVQSPRYKIIEKKQPVAFWCNPISGHNTLYWYLQNLGQGPELLIRYENEEAVDDSQLPKDRFSAERLKGVDSTLKIQPAELGDSAVYLCASSSEGETQYFGPGTRLLVL.

Concerning this clone itself: The sequenced fragment ends 3 residues before the CDR3 boundary, so the rest is inferred from the germline J gene. The V and J genes are TRBV19 and TRBJ1-5; a weak D match, TRBD1 (5 bases). CDR3 length equals 13 residues. The germline gives CDR1 LNHDA, CDR2 SQIVND (reference sequence). V lost 3 bases, J lost 8 bases, and 11 bases lay in between. This CDR3 reads CASSIVSGEPQHF. Partial CDR3 DNA: TGTGCCAGTAGTATCGTCTCGGGGGAGCCC.

For this clone: The CDR3 goes on 3 residues after the read ends, and that part is filled in from the germline J gene. V is TRBV6-1 and J is TRBJ2-7; D remains ambiguous. CDR3 length equals 13 residues. The germline V and J ends were trimmed by 3 bases and 0 bases, with 6 bases remaining between them. Germline CDR1 MNHNS, CDR2 SASEGT. The CDR3 bases that were read are TGTGCCAGCAGTGAGGAGCGCTCCTACGAG. Amino acid sequence: CASSEERSYE. The whole CDR3 reads CASSEERSYEQYF.

As regards this clone: Sequencing ends 3 residues short of the CDR3 end; the germline J gene provides the rest. V and J are TRBV19 and TRBJ1-1; D is perhaps TRBD1 (5 bases). From germline, CDR1 is LNHDA and CDR2 SQIVND (reference sequence). Trimming removed 5 bases at V and 6 bases at J, with 10 bases between. This CDR3 spans 12 amino acids. Partial CDR3 DNA: TGTGCCAGTAGTGGGGGGACCGCTGAA. It yields the protein CASSGGTAE. The whole CDR3 is CASSGGTAEAFF.

Notes on this clone: The sequenced fragment ends 3 residues before the CDR3 boundary, so the rest is inferred from the germline J gene. This rearrangement joins TRBV30 to TRBJ1-2; D remains ambiguous. Germline V gene sequence: CDR1 GTSNPN, CDR2 SVGIG (reference sequence). The CDR3 covers 15 residues. CDR3 bases read: TGTGCCTGGAGCAGGCTTCACAACTCCTACAATGAC. Its protein product is CAWSRLHNSYND. The entire CDR3 protein is CAWSRLHNSYNDYTF.

For this clone: The CDR3 end lies 3 residues beyond the end of the read and is filled in from the germline J gene. This sequence joins TRBV30 and TRBJ1-2; TRBD1 agrees at 11 bases. This CDR3 has 14 residues. In germline, CDR1 is GTSNPN, CDR2 SVGIG (reference sequence). Incomplete CDR3 DNA: TGTGCCCACGGACAGGGGGCGGCCAAAAACATC. It is translated as CAHGQGAAKNI. In full, the CDR3 reads CAHGQGAAKNIYTF.